The 25 T cell receptor beta chains below were found in one sample sequenced in a study of blood T cell repertoires in COVID-19. Some clones are missing from TCRdb's copy, which holds only in-frame ones; the method was immunoSEQ multiplex PCR. The table includes over 200,000 clones, 86% detected once. Sequenced sample: peripheral blood. These TCRs come from a man aged 40-49 years who had recovered from COVID-19.

This chain links TRBV7-8 with TRBJ2-7; 15 bases line up with TRBD2. The junction had 2 bases not matched to a gene; V was cut back by 4 bases and J by 7 bases. Germline assignment: CDR1 SGHVS and CDR2 FQNEAQ. This CDR3 has 14 amino acids. Written as DNA, the CDR3 is TGTGCCAGCAGCTCGGGACTAGCGGGGGGAGAGCAGTACTTC. Protein: CASSSGLAGGEQYF.

V is TRBV7-6 and J is TRBJ1-2; D gene ambiguous. CDR3 length: 14 amino acids. The germline V gene encodes CDR1 SGHVS and CDR2 FNYEAQ. V was clipped by 1 base and J by 6 bases, with 12 bases between them. The CDR3 spells CASSLGLRGDGYTF. The CDR3 coding sequence is TGTGCCAGCAGCTTAGGCCTGCGGGGTGATGGCTACACCTTC.

The rearrangement joins TRBV7-9 to TRBJ2-3; D gene uncertain. This CDR3 comprises 11 residues. Trimming shortened V by 5 bases and J by 3 bases, and 3 bases separated the two germline ends. Germline lookup yields CDR1 SEHNR and CDR2 FQNEAQ (reference sequence). In DNA, the CDR3 is TGTGCCAGCAGCCCAACAGATACGCAGTATTTT. Its protein is CASSPTDTQYF.

The chain couples TRBV28 to TRBJ2-3; perhaps TRBD1 as D (5 bases). The CDR3 extends over 15 amino acids. Germline CDR1 MDHEN, CDR2 SYDVKM. With 11 bases removed from V and 1 base from J, the gap between germline ends came to 19 bases. In DNA, the CDR3 is TGTGCCGTGGCCCCCCAGGGCCCCCGCACAGATACGCAGTATTTT. Its protein is CAVAPQGPRTDTQYF.

The CDR3 DNA reads as TGTGCCAGCTCACCACCGGGACAGGGGGAGGTCTATGGCTACACCTTC. Its protein is CASSPPGQGEVYGYTF. The chain employs TRBV18 and TRBJ1-2; 11 nucleotides line up with TRBD1. This CDR3 is 16 amino acids long. Trimming took 0 bases from V and 4 from J; bases not matched to a gene: 4. Per germline, CDR1 KGHSH and CDR2 LQKENI. The full variable domain, rest sourced from reference TRBV18 and TRBJ1-2, is NAGVMQNPRHLVRRRGQEARLRCSPMKGHSHVYWYRQLPEEGLKFMVYLQKENIIDESGMPKERFSAEFPKEGPSILRIQQVVRGDSAAYFCASSPPGQGEVYGYTFGSGTRLTVV.

This clone has just one count. V and J are TRBV5-6 and TRBJ2-1; 8 bases fit TRBD1. Per the germline V gene, CDR1 is SGHDT and CDR2 is YYEEEE. J was trimmed by 12 bases and V by 0 bases; bases with no gene match: 8. This CDR3 spans 14 amino acids. The CDR3 sequence: CASSLAGTGPPQFF. For the CDR3, the DNA is TGTGCCAGCAGCTTGGCGGGGACAGGCCCACCGCAGTTCTTC. Full variable domain (remainder filled in from reference TRBV5-6 and TRBJ2-1): DAGVTQSPTHLIKTRGQQVTLRCSPKSGHDTVSWYQQALGQGPQFIFQYYEEEERQRGNFPDRFSGHQFPNYSSELNVNALLLGDSALYLCASSLAGTGPPQFFGPGTRLTVL.

This sequence joins TRBV2 and TRBJ2-1, with 16 bases aligning to TRBD2. The CDR3 is 15 amino acids. V shed 9 bases and J 6 bases; nucleotides not matched to a gene: 5. CDR1 and CDR2 from the germline V gene are SNHLY and FYNNEI. The CDR3 spells CARGTSGGAGNEQFF. The CDR3 bases are TGTGCCAGAGGGACTAGCGGGGGGGCTGGCAATGAGCAGTTCTTC.

CDR3 nucleotides: TGTGCCAGTAGTATATCATCAGGGGTATCTGGCTACACCTTC. Amino acids: CASSISSGVSGYTF. The chain uses TRBV19 and TRBJ1-2; maybe TRBD1 (6 bases). Germline CDR1 LNHDA, CDR2 SQIVND (reference sequence). The CDR3 has 14 residues. V gave up 2 bases and J gave up 7 bases, with 14 bases separating them.

The chain links TRBV30 to TRBJ2-1; D is uncertain. The CDR3 has 11 amino acids. Germline CDR1 reads GTSNPN; CDR2 reads SVGIG (reference sequence). V shed 4 bases and J shed 10 bases, with 11 bases lying between them. CDR3 DNA: TGTGCCTGGACCACCGGCAGGGAGCAGTTCTTC. Translation gives CAWTTGREQFF.

The gene calls are TRBV6-2 or TRBV6-3 and TRBJ1-1, with D perhaps TRBD1 (5 bases). CDR1 MNHEY and CDR2 SVGEGT come from the germline V gene. CDR3 size: 14 residues. V was pared by 7 bases and J by 11 bases, with 23 bases between. CDR3 protein: CASTPDGVPGKAFF. CDR3 coding DNA: TGTGCCAGCACCCCTGATGGGGTCCCAGGGAAGGCTTTCTTT.

The V call is TRBV5-1, the J call TRBJ1-1; no definite D call. V was trimmed by 0 bases and J by 4 bases, leaving 10 bases between them. The CDR3 runs to 14 residues. CDR1 is SGHRS and CDR2 is YFSETQ in the germline V gene. The CDR3 coding sequence is TGCGCCAGCAGCTTGGCAGGAGGGCGCACTGAAGCTTTCTTT. It translates to CASSLAGGRTEAFF.

The chain recombines TRBV18 with TRBJ2-3; possible D gene TRBD1, 5 bases. The V and J ends lost 2 bases and 0 bases respectively, with 15 bases between them. The CDR3 extends over 17 amino acids. Germline CDR1 reads KGHSH; CDR2 reads LQKENI. The CDR3 here is CASSPYIRARSTDTQYF. In DNA form, the CDR3 reads TGTGCCAGCTCACCATATATCAGGGCGCGAAGCACAGATACGCAGTATTTT. Based on the CDR3 plus reference TRBV18 and TRBJ2-3, the full variable domain is NAGVMQNPRHLVRRRGQEARLRCSPMKGHSHVYWYRQLPEEGLKFMVYLQKENIIDESGMPKERFSAEFPKEGPSILRIQQVVRGDSAAYFCASSPYIRARSTDTQYFGPGTRLTVL.

This chain connects TRBV7-9 to TRBJ1-1; no clear D gene. The V and J ends lost 5 bases and 4 bases respectively, with 11 bases between them. This CDR3 has 13 residues. The germline CDR1 and CDR2 sequences are SEHNR and FQNEAQ (reference sequence). The CDR3 spells CASSLLPSTEAFF. Written as DNA, the CDR3 is TGTGCCAGCAGCCTTTTACCCAGCACTGAAGCTTTCTTT.

The rearrangement links TRBV2 to TRBJ2-1; TRBD1 aligns across 9 bases. V was pared by 8 bases and J by 3 bases, with 8 bases of the junction left unmatched. The CDR3 spans 15 residues. The germline CDR1 and CDR2 sequences are SNHLY and FYNNEI. The CDR3 here is CASRPDRGNYNEQFF. The CDR3 region has the DNA TGTGCCAGCCGACCAGACAGGGGGAACTACAATGAGCAGTTCTTC.

This sequence joins TRBV18 and TRBJ2-3; D may be TRBD1 (5 bases). In germline, CDR1 is KGHSH, CDR2 LQKENI. This CDR3 is 16 amino acids long. Trimming shortened V by 0 bases and J by 5 bases, and 15 bases separated the two germline ends. The CDR3 protein is CASSPPGFQGRDTQYF. The CDR3 DNA reads as TGTGCCAGCTCACCACCCGGGTTCCAGGGCAGAGATACGCAGTATTTT.

The CDR3 loop reads CASSAGLAGGLNEQFF. DNA for the CDR3: TGCGCCAGCAGCGCGGGACTAGCGGGAGGGCTGAATGAGCAGTTCTTC. The J gene is TRBJ2-1, the V gene TRBV5-1; 16 bases match TRBD2. The CDR3 spans 16 residues. In germline, CDR1 is SGHRS, CDR2 YFSETQ. V lost 4 bases to trimming and J lost 7 bases; unmatched junction nucleotides: 5.

This chain connects TRBV6-2 or TRBV6-3 to TRBJ2-2, with a possible D match to TRBD2 (5 bases). This CDR3 has 16 amino acids. Between the trimmed V and J ends, which lost 4 bases and 0 bases, there was a span of 12 bases. The germline CDR1 and CDR2 sequences are MNHEY and SVGEGT. The CDR3 coding sequence is TGTGCCAGCAGTTCCCCTAGCAGAGCGAACACCGGGGAGCTGTTTTTT. It is translated as CASSSPSRANTGELFF.

A note on this clone: This sample also contains other DNA sequences that code for the same CDR3. The genes are TRBV13 and TRBJ2-7, with unresolved D. Germline V gene data show CDR1 as PRHDT and CDR2 as FYEKMQ (reference sequence). The CDR3 loop spans 14 amino acids. V lost 0 bases to trimming and J lost 0 bases, with 6 bases between them. DNA for the CDR3: TGTGCCAGCAGCTTAGGCCGCAGCTCCTACGAGCAGTACTTC. Translating gives CASSLGRSSYEQYF.

The V gene is TRBV5-4, the J gene TRBJ2-5, with 8 nucleotides matching TRBD2. Losses at the gene ends were 0 bases for V and 4 bases for J; bases not matched to a gene: 5. The germline V gene encodes CDR1 SGHNT and CDR2 YYREEE (reference sequence). This CDR3 spans 15 amino acids. The CDR3 DNA reads TGTGCCAGCAGCTTGGTGGCGGGGGGTCGAGAGACCCAGTACTTC. This gives the protein CASSLVAGGRETQYF.

This clone was detected a few times. This chain links TRBV2 with TRBJ1-5, with D possibly TRBD1 on 5 matching bases. Germline V lookup: CDR1 SNHLY, CDR2 FYNNEI. Deletions cut 1 base from V and 1 base from J, with 8 bases between. The CDR3 has 15 residues. This CDR3 is CASSEVGGSNQPQHF. As DNA, the CDR3 is TGTGCCAGCAGTGAAGTGGGGGGAAGCAATCAGCCCCAGCATTTT.

The rearrangement joins TRBV4-3 to TRBJ1-1; 9 positions match TRBD1. V dropped 2 bases and J dropped 5; count of bases not matched to a gene: 3. Germline V gene lookup returns CDR1 LGHNA and CDR2 YSLEER. The CDR3 consists of 14 residues. CDR3 sequence reads: CASSQTGGTTEAFF. The CDR3 bases are TGCGCCAGCAGCCAAACAGGGGGCACGACTGAAGCTTTCTTT.

V gene TRBV2 combines with J gene TRBJ1-1; TRBD1 matches at 7 bases. The CDR3 has 14 amino acids. V dropped 8 bases and J dropped 0; count of bases not matched to a gene: 6. CDR1 and CDR2 from the germline V gene are SNHLY and FYNNEI. The CDR3 coding sequence is TGTGCCAGCGAACGACAGGGACTGAACACTGAAGCTTTCTTT. Protein product: CASERQGLNTEAFF.

A few counts support this clone. The J gene is TRBJ1-5, the V gene TRBV6-5; no firm D call. Germline V gene data show CDR1 as MNHEY and CDR2 as SVGAGI. With 7 bases removed from V and 2 bases from J, the gap between germline ends came to 9 bases. This CDR3 contains 13 residues. The CDR3 DNA reads TGTGCCAGCAAATCAACAGGCAATCAGCCCCAGCATTTT. Protein sequence: CASKSTGNQPQHF.

The chain is built from TRBV12-3 or TRBV12-4 and TRBJ1-2, with D tentatively TRBD1 (6 bases). The CDR3 spans 13 residues. Trimming stripped 6 bases from V and 3 bases from J, with 11 bases between. The CDR3 region has the DNA TGTGCCAGCAGCCTCAGGGGATACTATGGCTACACCTTC. Translation: CASSLRGYYGYTF.

This clone was seen a single time. The chain recombines TRBV18 with TRBJ1-5; D is perhaps TRBD1 (5 bases). V lost 2 bases to trimming and J lost 2 bases, with 13 bases between them. CDR1 is KGHSH, CDR2 LQKENI, per germline. The CDR3 sequence is 16 residues long. CDR3 residues: CASSPAGGTGNQPQHF. CDR3 coding DNA: TGTGCCAGCTCACCAGCGGGAGGGACGGGCAATCAGCCCCAGCATTTT.